Listed below are T cell receptor beta chains from one sample, sequenced in a study of blood T cell repertoires in COVID-19. This table comes from immunoSEQ multiplex PCR, and its TCRdb copy is limited to in-frame clones, with some not included. The table shows just over 250,000 clones, with more than 85% occurring only once. The sequenced sample consisted of peripheral blood. All receptors derive from a person between 18 and 35 years old with COVID-19, enrolled during active disease. CDR3s include the opening cysteine and the closing phenylalanine or tryptophan. The D gene is left open where the match is weak. Not all rows give a size; the values are once, few, many and, for expanded clones, a class.

d_gene	abundance	j_gene	v_gene	CDR3nt	CDR3aa
TRBD1	NA	TRBJ1-2	TRBV16	TGTGCCAGCAGCCCACTGGGACAGGGAAGCGGCTACACCTTC	CASSPLGQGSGYTF
TRBD1	once	TRBJ2-7	TRBV28	TGTGCCAGCAGGTTACCCGCGACAGGGGAGGATCACGAGCAGTACTTC	CASRLPATGEDHEQYF
NA	NA	TRBJ1-5	TRBV19	TGTGCCAGTAGTATATCTTACGGGGGCAATCAGCCCCAGCATTTT	CASSISYGGNQPQHF
TRBD1	NA	TRBJ1-1	TRBV3-1/TRBV3-2	TGTGCCAGCAGCCGAGGGACAGAAGAAGCTTTCTTT	CASSRGTEEAFF
NA	once	TRBJ2-1	TRBV5-5	TGTGCCAGCAGCTCCACTAGGGGGGAGCAGTTCTTC	CASSSTRGEQFF
NA	few	TRBJ1-2	TRBV5-6	TGTGCCAGCAGTTTGAGACAGGACTATGGCTACACCTTC	CASSLRQDYGYTF
NA	NA	TRBJ2-7	TRBV2	TGTGCCAGCAGTGATCGCTACGAGCAGTACTTC	CASSDRYEQYF
TRBD1	once	TRBJ1-1	TRBV9	TGTGCCAGCAGCGAGATGACAGGGAGAGAGACCGCTTTCTTT	CASSEMTGRETAFF
TRBD1	few	TRBJ2-7	TRBV5-6	TGTGCCAGCAGCTCGGGACAGTCCTACGAGCAGTACTTC	CASSSGQSYEQYF
NA	NA	TRBJ2-1	TRBV5-1	TGCGCCAGCAGCCCCAGCGGGCCCCTTAATGAGCAGTTCTTC	CASSPSGPLNEQFF
TRBD2	NA	TRBJ2-1	TRBV10-3	TGTGCCATCAGTGAGTATCCGGGACTAGCGGCCTCCAATGAGCAGTTCTTC	CAISEYPGLAASNEQFF
TRBD2	NA	TRBJ2-6	TRBV2	TGTGCCAGCAGTGAATCCGCCACAATCGCGGGGGACTCTGGGGCCAACGTCCTGACTTTC	CASSESATIAGDSGANVLTF
NA	NA	TRBJ1-6	TRBV4-3	TGCGCCAGCAGCCAAGATGCGGCTAGTGGGAGCTCCTATAATTCACCCCTCCACTTT	CASSQDAASGSSYNSPLHF
NA	NA	TRBJ1-2	TRBV27	TGTGCCAGCAGCTATACTGGGGGGTTATATGGCTACACCTTC	CASSYTGGLYGYTF
NA	NA	TRBJ1-1	TRBV5-1	TGCGCCAGCAACTCAGACGGGACTAAGGCACCTGAAGCTTTCTTT	CASNSDGTKAPEAFF
NA	NA	TRBJ1-4	TRBV29-1	TGCAGCGTTGTTGGGGACACAGAAAAACTGTTTTTT	CSVVGDTEKLFF
NA	NA	TRBJ2-3	TRBV2	TGTGCCAGCAGTGCTAGCACAGATACGCAGTATTTT	CASSASTDTQYF
NA	NA	TRBJ1-2	TRBV7-9	TGTGCCAGCAGCTTAGAACAGGGAATCTATGGCTACACCTTC	CASSLEQGIYGYTF
TRBD1	NA	TRBJ2-3	TRBV24-1	TGTGCCACCAGACAGGGGGCGAGCACAGATACGCAGTATTTT	CATRQGASTDTQYF
NA	NA	TRBJ1-5	TRBV27	TGTGCCAGCAGTTTAGGGGAGGGGAATCAGCCCCAGCATTTT	CASSLGEGNQPQHF
NA	NA	TRBJ2-3	TRBV3-1/TRBV3-2	TGTGCCAGCAGCCCTTATAGCGGAGTTAGCACAGATACGCAGTATTTT	CASSPYSGVSTDTQYF
NA	NA	TRBJ1-1	TRBV9	TGTGCCAGCAGCGTAGCTGACACTGAAGCTTTCTTT	CASSVADTEAFF
TRBD1	NA	TRBJ2-7	TRBV9	TGTGCCAGCGCGGGACAGGGGAGCTACGAGCAGTACTTC	CASAGQGSYEQYF
TRBD2	once	TRBJ2-1	TRBV7-9	TGTGCCAGCAGCTTAGCGGGTAGCGGGGTCTCATACAATGAGCAGTTCTTC	CASSLAGSGVSYNEQFF
TRBD1	NA	TRBJ1-5	TRBV5-4	TGTGCCACTGGACAGGCCTCGGGTCCCCAGCATTTT	CATGQASGPQHF
NA	NA	TRBJ2-7	TRBV5-6	TGTGCCAGCAGGATGCGAGGAGCGAGCTCCTACGAGCAGTACTTC	CASRMRGASSYEQYF
NA	NA	TRBJ2-7	TRBV28	TGTGCCAGCAGTTTACCCCCCCAGGTCTACGAGCAGTACTTC	CASSLPPQVYEQYF
TRBD2	NA	TRBJ2-3	TRBV4-1	TGCGCCAGCAGCCCCCTAATAGCGGGATTAAGAGATACGCAGTATTTT	CASSPLIAGLRDTQYF
TRBD2	NA	TRBJ2-7	TRBV6-1	TGTGCCAGCAGTGAATGGGGGAGCGGGGGGGGCGAGCAGTACTTC	CASSEWGSGGGEQYF
NA	NA	TRBJ2-7	TRBV5-5	TGTGCCAGCAGCTTTGAGGGCAGGGGTTACGAGCAGTACTTC	CASSFEGRGYEQYF
TRBD2	NA	TRBJ2-3	TRBV28	TGTGCCAGCAGTTCGTCCCTAGCGGGAGGGAATACGCAGTATTTT	CASSSSLAGGNTQYF
TRBD1	NA	TRBJ2-1	TRBV25-1	TGTGCCAGCAGAGGGAAAATGACAGGGTGGTCCTACAATGAGCAGTTCTTC	CASRGKMTGWSYNEQFF
NA	NA	TRBJ2-7	TRBV27	TGTGCCAGCAGTTTATCGCAGGGTTCCTACGAGCAGTACTTC	CASSLSQGSYEQYF
TRBD2	once	TRBJ2-5	TRBV5-5	TGTGCCAGCAGCCGTTTGATGGGGGGAGGGATCCCAGAGACCCAGTACTTC	CASSRLMGGGIPETQYF
NA	NA	TRBJ1-4	TRBV29-1	TGCAGCGTTGAAATCACCGACTCACTGTTTTTT	CSVEITDSLFF
TRBD2	NA	TRBJ2-5	TRBV6-5	TGTGCCAGCAGTTACTACGGGAGGGGAGAGACCCAGTACTTC	CASSYYGRGETQYF
NA	NA	TRBJ2-6	TRBV7-3	TGTGCCAGCAGCTTAAGGGGAGGGGGTCTCGGTAGCTCTGGGGCCAACGTCCTGACTTTC	CASSLRGGGLGSSGANVLTF
TRBD2	NA	TRBJ2-1	TRBV7-2	TGTGCCAGCATCCATCCCCCTAGCGGGAGAGTTTTCCGCGAGCAGTTCTTC	CASIHPPSGRVFREQFF
NA	NA	TRBJ1-5	TRBV4-1	TGCGCCAGCAGCCCTTTAGAAGGGCGGGGGAATCAGCCCCAGCATTTT	CASSPLEGRGNQPQHF
NA	once	TRBJ1-2	TRBV19	TGTGCCAGTAGTGTGCAGGGTACTAACTATGGCTACACCTTC	CASSVQGTNYGYTF
NA	NA	TRBJ1-6	TRBV2	TGTGCCAGCACCGAGGGCCAAAGGAACTCGCTCCTCCACTTT	CASTEGQRNSLLHF
TRBD2	NA	TRBJ2-7	TRBV28	TGTGCCAGCAGTTCTCAAAAGGGACTAGCGGGAGTGTACGAGCAGTACTTC	CASSSQKGLAGVYEQYF
NA	NA	TRBJ1-2	TRBV15	TGTGCCACCAGCAGGGTAGCGAACTATGGCTACACCTTC	CATSRVANYGYTF
TRBD2	NA	TRBJ2-1	TRBV5-6	TGTGCCAGCAGCTTTGGGTGGGCTAGCGGGAACTACAATGAGCAGTTCTTC	CASSFGWASGNYNEQFF